This entry lists 22 T cell receptor beta chains sequenced from one sample in a study of T cells in Graves' hyperthyroidism and ophthalmopathy. RNA transcripts provided the source from which TCR beta CDR3 regions were amplified. TCR CDR3 underwent first-round RT-PCR with the HTBI primer set. TCRdb re-called the multiplex PCR reads with MiXCR, one entry per CDR3 protein. Of approximately 300,000 distinct CDR3 sequences listed, approximately 19% are singletons. Sequencing input: blood. These receptors all come from a man between 50 and 59 years old with Graves' ophthalmopathy.

The count of this clonotype is one. The rearrangement uses TRBV4-1 and TRBJ1-2; 9 bases fit TRBD1. The J segment lost 4 bases and the V segment lost 3 bases, leaving 6 bases of the junction unmatched. Germline V gives CDR1 MGHRA, CDR2 YSYEKL. This CDR3 region has 15 residues. The CDR3: CASSHPGQGLYGYTF. CDR3 in DNA: TGCGCCAGCAGCCACCCGGGACAGGGCCTCTATGGCTACACCTTC.

This clonotype was counted many times. The chain combines TRBV3-1 with TRBJ2-1; TRBD1 is a possible D gene (6 bases). V lost 4 bases and J 6 bases, leaving 10 bases between the germline ends. The CDR3 has 13 residues. From germline, CDR1 is LGHDT and CDR2 YNNKEL (reference sequence). DNA of the CDR3: TGTGCCAGCAGCCCTGTGGACAGCAATGAGCAGTTCTTC. This translates into CASSPVDSNEQFF.

This clonotype was observed at least ten times. This rearrangement joins TRBV2 to TRBJ2-3, with TRBD2 as a possible D gene (7 bases). Germline CDR1 and CDR2: SNHLY and FYNNEI. The CDR3 runs 18 residues. The ends were cut back, 8 bases at V and 2 bases at J, with 26 bases in the middle. The CDR3 bases are TGTGCCAGCGCTTACCTGGCGGGAGAGGGGACATACACAGATACGCAGTATTTT. This translates into CASAYLAGEGTYTDTQYF.

In this sample, this clonotype turned up many times. This chain links TRBV2 with TRBJ2-5; 10 bases are a match to TRBD1. Germline CDR1 is SNHLY and CDR2 is FYNNEI. The trim removed 1 base at V and 7 bases at J, leaving 0 bases unmatched. This CDR3 comprises 13 residues. CDR3 amino acids: CASSEGQGATQYF. The CDR3 DNA reads TGTGCCAGCAGTGAAGGACAGGGGGCGACCCAGTACTTC.

V gene TRBV29-1 combines with J gene TRBJ1-2; possibly TRBD1 for D (5 bases). The CDR3 spans 14 residues. V lost 3 bases and J lost 1, with 12 bases in between. Germline V lookup: CDR1 SQVTM, CDR2 ANQGSEA. CDR3 sequence reads: CSVEIGGRNYGYTF. The CDR3 DNA reads TGCAGCGTTGAGATTGGGGGACGTAACTATGGCTACACCTTC.

The genes are TRBV7-3 and TRBJ2-3; TRBD2 agrees at 9 bases. CDR3 length: 16 amino acids. Germline loops: CDR1 SGHTA, CDR2 FQGTGA. Trimming took 1 base from V and 5 from J; bases not matched to a gene: 7. Here the CDR3 reads CASSLSGREGLDTQYF. In DNA, the CDR3 is TGTGCCAGCAGCTTAAGTGGGCGGGAGGGGCTAGATACGCAGTATTTT.

The chain is built from TRBV19 and TRBJ2-1, with a possible D match to TRBD1 (5 bases). The CDR3 consists of 14 residues. CDR1 and CDR2 from the germline V gene are LNHDA and SQIVND (reference sequence). V lost 5 bases, J lost 7 bases, and 15 bases lay in between. The CDR3 here is CASSDRGPGNEQFF. CDR3 bases: TGTGCCAGTAGTGACAGAGGCCCAGGGAATGAGCAGTTCTTC.

This clonotype was seen ten or more times. The V call is TRBV5-1, the J call TRBJ2-5; the D gene could be TRBD1 or TRBD2 (5 bases each). The germline V and J ends were trimmed by 6 bases and 5 bases, with 17 bases remaining between them. CDR3 length: 14 residues. Germline V gene sequence: CDR1 SGHRS, CDR2 YFSETQ. The CDR3 loop reads CASNNLGDGETQYF. DNA of the CDR3: TGCGCCAGCAACAATCTGGGGGACGGGGAGACCCAGTACTTC.

This clonotype was seen a few times. The V call is TRBV6-1, the J call TRBJ2-7; no clear D gene. V was pared by 5 bases and J by 0 bases, with 8 bases between. Germline CDR1 and CDR2: MNHNS and SASEGT. CDR3 length: 13 residues. The CDR3 DNA sequence: TGTGCCAGCAGTAAAGGAAGCTCCTACGAGCAGTACTTC. Translation gives CASSKGSSYEQYF.

A word on this clonotype: This may stem from a read error, because a much larger clone lies one nucleotide away. The CDR3 region has the DNA TGTGCCAGCAGCCTCGGGAGGGCTAGCAGTCTTACTATCCTACGCGAGCAGTACTTC. Residues: CASSLGRASSLTILREQYF. The V gene is TRBV11-2, the J gene TRBJ2-7; 8 bases are a match to TRBD2. CDR3 length: 19 residues. The junction had 24 bases not matched to a gene; V was cut back by 5 bases and J by 6 bases. Germline V gene data show CDR1 as SGHAT and CDR2 as FQNNGV.

This clonotype was detected many times. V usage is TRBV28 and J usage is TRBJ1-5; D may be TRBD1 (6 bases). The CDR3 spans 17 residues. Germline V CDR1 and CDR2: MDHEN, SYDVKM. Trimming removed 8 bases at V and 2 bases at J, with 22 bases between. CDR3 sequence (DNA): TGTGCCAGCCGTGGGAGGGGGGGCGCGAAAGGCAATCAGCCCCAGCATTTT. Translated: CASRGRGGAKGNQPQHF.

Many counts were recorded for this clonotype. The chain is built from TRBV3-1 and TRBJ1-2; possible D gene TRBD1, 5 bases. Germline-derived CDR1 and CDR2 are LGHDT and YNNKEL (reference sequence). There are 14 residues in the CDR3. Trimming took off 0 bases at V and 7 bases at J, with 12 bases between the two ends. CDR3 sequence reads: CASSQDGGNSGYTF. The CDR3 DNA reads as TGTGCCAGCAGCCAAGATGGGGGGAATAGTGGCTACACCTTC.

In its sample, this clonotype was seen many times. The V and J genes are TRBV6-4 and TRBJ1-5; a possible D gene is TRBD1 (6 bases). Trimming removed 8 bases at V and 5 bases at J, with 25 bases between. Germline assignment: CDR1 MRHNA and CDR2 SNTAGT. The CDR3 length is 17 residues. CDR3 nucleotides: TGTGCCAGCGGTATACGAGGGGGTTGGCCTTGTTATCAGCCCCAGCATTTT. Protein sequence: CASGIRGGWPCYQPQHF.

The chain uses TRBV6-1 and TRBJ2-4, with 7 bases that match TRBD1. CDR1 and CDR2 (germline): MNHNS, SASEGT. This CDR3 contains 14 residues. V lost 6 bases and J lost 5; bases outside the gene matches: 7. CDR3 region: CASSRTGGENIQYF. CDR3 bases: TGTGCCAGCAGCCGGACAGGTGGCGAAAACATTCAGTACTTC.

This clonotype was seen more than once but under ten times. The chain is built from TRBV12-3 or TRBV12-4 and TRBJ2-5; maybe TRBD1 (6 bases). V lost 2 bases, J lost 4 bases, and 8 bases lay in between. The CDR3 loop spans 13 amino acids. This chain's CDR3 is CASSLIRGETQYF. The DNA for the CDR3 is TGTGCCAGCAGTTTAATCAGGGGAGAGACCCAGTACTTC.

The rearrangement joins TRBV19 to TRBJ2-7; a weak D match, TRBD2 (6 bases). Deletions cut 4 bases from V and 1 base from J, with 20 bases between. This CDR3 is 17 amino acids long. Germline CDR1 is LNHDA and CDR2 is SQIVND (reference sequence). CDR3 DNA: TGTGCCAGTAGTACCCAGCGGACTACGGGAGCGTCCTACGAGCAGTACTTC. This codes for CASSTQRTTGASYEQYF.

The rearrangement joins TRBV14 to TRBJ2-7; TRBD2 might be the D (5 bases). There are 13 residues in the CDR3. V lost 4 bases, J lost 0 bases, and 7 bases lay in between. Germline V gene sequence: CDR1 SGHDN, CDR2 FVKESK. The CDR3 is CASSRGSSYEQYF. CDR3 sequence (DNA): TGTGCCAGCAGCCGAGGGAGCTCCTACGAGCAGTACTTC.

Only a few counts were recorded for this clonotype. The CDR3 coding sequence is TGCAGTGCTAGAGCCTCTAGAGAGCAGTACTTC. Translation gives CSARASREQYF. The V and J genes are TRBV20-1 and TRBJ2-7; D uncertain. The V gene lost 1 base and the J gene lost 7 bases, with 8 bases spanning the gap. This CDR3 is 11 amino acids long. Germline V gives CDR1 DFQATT, CDR2 SNEGSKA (reference sequence).

The J gene is TRBJ2-1, the V gene TRBV20-1; D gene uncertain. V gave up 1 base and J gave up 2 bases, with 6 bases separating them. The CDR3 has 13 residues. Germline V gene lookup returns CDR1 DFQATT and CDR2 SNEGSKA (reference sequence). In nucleotides, the CDR3 is TGCAGTGCTAGAGCGACAACCTACAATGAGCAGTTCTTC. It is translated as CSARATTYNEQFF.

This clonotype was observed a few times. The rearrangement links TRBV7-9 to TRBJ1-4; D is possibly TRBD1 (5 bases). Per the germline V gene, CDR1 is SEHNR and CDR2 is FQNEAQ (reference sequence). V lost 5 bases to trimming and J lost 5 bases, with 15 bases between them. This CDR3 is 15 amino acids long. This chain's CDR3 is CASSAEEEGNEKLFF. The DNA of the CDR3 is TGTGCCAGCAGCGCTGAGGAGGAGGGGAATGAAAAACTGTTTTTT.

There are many counts of this clonotype. The chain recombines TRBV28 with TRBJ2-1; the match to TRBD1 covers 7 bases. Germline CDR1 is MDHEN and CDR2 is SYDVKM. V lost 6 bases and J lost 5; bases outside the gene matches: 1. The CDR3 consists of 12 residues. The CDR3 loop is CASRQGNNEQFF. The DNA for the CDR3 is TGTGCCAGCAGACAGGGGAACAATGAGCAGTTCTTC.

The rearrangement links TRBV7-9 to TRBJ2-1, with 15 bases lining up with TRBD2. Germline CDR1 reads SEHNR; CDR2 reads FQNEAQ (reference sequence). Trimming cost V 6 bases and J 0 bases; bases outside gene matches: 9. The CDR3 is 19 residues long. The CDR3 DNA is TGTGCCAGCAGGCGAGGACTAGCGGGAGGGCGGAGCTCCTACAATGAGCAGTTCTTC. Its protein product is CASRRGLAGGRSSYNEQFF.